A single sample gave rise to the 22 T cell receptor beta chains below, sequenced in a study of T cells in Graves' hyperthyroidism and ophthalmopathy. RNA transcripts gave rise to amplified TCR beta CDR3 regions. The TCR CDR3 was amplified in a first-round RT-PCR using the HTBI primer set. From the multiplex PCR reads, TCRdb called clonotypes with MiXCR, one entry per CDR3 protein. The data show approximately 690,000 distinct CDR3 sequences, about 14% seen once. Sequenced: blood. Receptors originate from a woman aged 45-59 years with Graves' ophthalmopathy.

The gene calls are TRBV27 and TRBJ2-1; 14 bases line up with TRBD2. The CDR3 consists of 16 residues. Germline V gene sequence: CDR1 MNHEY, CDR2 SMNVEV (reference sequence). V lost 9 bases and J lost 8; bases outside the gene matches: 12. CDR3 protein: CASWWGGTSGRYEQFF. The CDR3 bases are TGTGCCAGTTGGTGGGGCGGGACTAGCGGGAGATATGAGCAGTTCTTC.

This clonotype was picked up many times. The chain uses TRBV12-3 or TRBV12-4 and TRBJ2-3; D ambiguous. CDR3 length: 16 residues. Between the trimmed V and J ends, which lost 5 bases and 1 base, there was a span of 16 bases. CDR3 sequence (DNA): TGTGCCAGCAGTCCACAAACGGGTTGGGGCACAGATACGCAGTATTTT. Translated, it gives CASSPQTGWGTDTQYF.

This clonotype has a count of ten or more. V and J are TRBV20-1 and TRBJ2-5, with TRBD2 matching 12 bases. From germline, CDR1 is DFQATT and CDR2 SNEGSKA (reference sequence). CDR3 length: 15 residues. The V segment lost 2 bases and the J segment 5 bases; nucleotides outside the gene matches: 6. CDR3 sequence reads: CSARLAGGSGETQYF. The CDR3 DNA reads as TGCAGTGCTAGACTAGCGGGAGGGAGTGGGGAGACCCAGTACTTC.

The sample holds many counts of this clonotype. This chain links TRBV7-2 with TRBJ2-7, with TRBD2 identical over 9 bases. Per germline, CDR1 SGHTA and CDR2 FQGNSA. The V segment lost 1 base and the J segment 6 bases; nucleotides outside the gene matches: 7. The CDR3 consists of 15 residues. The CDR3 spells CASSLGGGRGTEQYF. The CDR3, as DNA: TGTGCCAGCAGCTTAGGAGGCGGGAGGGGCACCGAGCAGTACTTC.

This clonotype occurred many times. The chain employs TRBV12-3 or TRBV12-4 and TRBJ2-1; D not resolved. This CDR3 is built from 12 residues. Trimming removed 3 bases from V and 8 bases from J, with 8 bases in between. The CDR3 bases are TGTGCCAGCAGTTTGAGTGTGGATGAGCAGTTCTTC. It specifies CASSLSVDEQFF.

This clonotype has at least ten counts. The J gene is TRBJ1-2, the V gene TRBV6-1; TRBD1 aligns across 10 bases. V shed 4 bases and J 8 bases; nucleotides not matched to a gene: 4. This CDR3 is built from 13 residues. CDR1 and CDR2 (germline): MNHNS, SASEGT. In DNA form, the CDR3 reads TGTGCCAGCAGTGGACAGGGGGCAGGGGGCTACACCTTC. Its translation: CASSGQGAGGYTF.

This clonotype was observed many times. The CDR3 DNA reads TGTGCCAGCTCGTCTAGGGACAGGGGCCCAACCTACGAGCAGTACTTC. It yields the protein CASSSRDRGPTYEQYF. This chain connects TRBV18 to TRBJ2-7; 10 bases align to TRBD1. Trimming took 6 bases from V and 2 from J; bases not matched to a gene: 10. This CDR3 contains 16 residues. Germline CDR1 is KGHSH and CDR2 is LQKENI.

The chain employs TRBV7-3 and TRBJ2-7, with TRBD1 identical over 9 bases. The CDR3 contains 12 residues. The V and J ends lost 5 bases and 9 bases, in that order; junction bases with no gene match: 5. CDR1 is SGHTA and CDR2 is FQGTGA in the germline V gene. Here the CDR3 reads CASSLGQGVQYF. The CDR3 coding sequence is TGTGCCAGCAGCCTGGGACAGGGTGTGCAGTACTTC.

The chain links TRBV4-3 to TRBJ2-1; D may be TRBD2 (6 bases). From germline, CDR1 is LGHNA and CDR2 YSLEER. This CDR3 has 14 amino acids. Trimming cost V 4 bases and J 6 bases, with 13 bases left between them. The CDR3 spells CASSRDSSANEQFF. The CDR3 bases are TGCGCCAGCAGCCGAGACTCTAGCGCCAATGAGCAGTTCTTC.

The V and J genes are TRBV27 and TRBJ2-2; maybe TRBD1 (5 bases). V lost 1 base and J lost 5, with 14 bases in between. This CDR3 has 16 residues. Germline V CDR1 and CDR2: MNHEY, SMNVEV (reference sequence). The CDR3 spells CASSLYRQGGTGELFF. CDR3 sequence (DNA): TGTGCCAGCAGTTTATATAGGCAGGGTGGTACCGGGGAGCTGTTTTTT.

The chain carries TRBV5-1 and TRBJ2-7; 9 bases align to TRBD2. The V segment lost 4 bases and the J segment 2 bases; nucleotides outside the gene matches: 7. Germline V gene lookup returns CDR1 SGHRS and CDR2 YFSETQ. The CDR3 is 15 amino acids. The CDR3 is CASSTLAGPAYEQYF. For the CDR3, the DNA is TGCGCCAGCAGCACCCTAGCGGGACCCGCCTACGAGCAGTACTTC.

This clonotype has a count of ten or more. The chain carries TRBV5-6 and TRBJ2-7, with D maybe TRBD1 (6 bases). This CDR3 contains 16 residues. Germline V gene lookup returns CDR1 SGHDT and CDR2 YYEEEE. V was shortened by 0 bases and J by 3 bases, with 16 bases between the two germline ends. In nucleotides, the CDR3 is TGTGCCAGCAGCTTGGAGACAGGACCGAGAAACTACGAGCAGTACTTC. Translated, it gives CASSLETGPRNYEQYF. Full variable domain (outside the CDR3, taken from reference TRBV5-6 and TRBJ2-7): DAGVTQSPTHLIKTRGQQVTLRCSPKSGHDTVSWYQQALGQGPQFIFQYYEEEERQRGNFPDRFSGHQFPNYSSELNVNALLLGDSALYLCASSLETGPRNYEQYFGPGTRLTVT.

This clonotype was seen at least ten times. The rearrangement links TRBV2 to TRBJ2-7, with D tentatively TRBD1 or TRBD2 (5 bases each). The V end lost 6 bases, the J end lost 2 bases, and 8 bases lay between the germline ends. The CDR3 extends over 12 amino acids. Germline CDR1 is SNHLY and CDR2 is FYNNEI. CDR3 bases: TGTGCCAGCAGGGGGGAGCCCTACGAGCAGTACTTC. Its translation: CASRGEPYEQYF.

The CDR3 sequence: CASSYGEAGELFF. CDR3 in DNA: TGTGCCAGCAGTTATGGGGAGGCCGGGGAGCTGTTTTTT. The rearrangement uses TRBV6-2 or TRBV6-3 and TRBJ2-2, with a possible D match to TRBD2 (6 bases). V was pared by 3 bases and J by 6 bases, with 8 bases between. The CDR3 length is 13 residues. From germline, CDR1 is MNHEY and CDR2 SVGEGT.

This clonotype was counted many times. The chain carries TRBV5-1 and TRBJ1-2, with D maybe TRBD1 (6 bases). The germline V and J ends were trimmed by 4 bases and 0 bases, with 16 bases remaining between them. The CDR3 covers 16 residues. Germline V gene lookup returns CDR1 SGHRS and CDR2 YFSETQ. The CDR3 spells CASSQRQAGANYGYTF. The CDR3 bases are TGCGCCAGCAGCCAAAGACAGGCAGGAGCTAACTATGGCTACACCTTC.

This clonotype was counted ten times or more. The genes are TRBV7-2 and TRBJ2-1; 8 bases agree with TRBD1. CDR3 length: 15 residues. Germline CDR1 is SGHTA and CDR2 is FQGNSA. The V and J ends lost 3 bases and 0 bases, in that order; junction bases with no gene match: 1. CDR3: CASSLTGVSYNEQFF. The CDR3 DNA is TGTGCCAGCAGCTTGACAGGGGTCTCCTACAATGAGCAGTTCTTC.

This clonotype was seen more than once but under ten times. The chain links TRBV6-2 or TRBV6-3 to TRBJ2-1, with TRBD2 identical over 7 bases. After removal of 4 bases from V and 8 bases from J, the junction contained 14 bases not matched to a gene. The length of the CDR3 is 16 residues. The germline gives CDR1 MNHEY, CDR2 SVGEGT. The DNA of the CDR3 is TGTGCCAGCAGTTCACCCCCACTGACTAGCTTGGATGAGCAGTTCTTC. Protein: CASSSPPLTSLDEQFF.

V usage is TRBV15 and J usage is TRBJ1-1; 10 nucleotides align to TRBD1. V lost 0 bases, J lost 3 bases, and 7 bases stayed unmatched. Germline loops: CDR1 LNHNV, CDR2 YYDKDF (reference sequence). The CDR3 length is 17 residues. Here the CDR3 DNA reads TGTGCCACCAGCAGAGATCGCGGGACAGGGGCCCACACTGAAGCTTTCTTT. It codes for CATSRDRGTGAHTEAFF.

This clonotype was recorded many times. DNA for the CDR3: TGTGCCAGCAGCCCACAGCGGGAGGGTAACTACGAGCAGTACTTC. Amino acid sequence: CASSPQREGNYEQYF. The V call is TRBV9, the J call TRBJ2-7; 10 bases are shared with TRBD2. The CDR3 is 15 amino acids. Germline V gene sequence: CDR1 SGDLS, CDR2 YYNGEE. Trimming at V came to 4 bases and at J to 3 bases, leaving 7 bases not matched to a gene.

This clonotype was observed many times. Sequence at one end of the junction differs from germline and may be a read error. The chain links TRBV7-2 to TRBJ2-7; TRBD2 matches 14 bases. There are 14 residues in the CDR3. Germline V lookup: CDR1 SGHTA, CDR2 FQGNSA. The CDR3 protein is CANSTRTSGGEQYF. The CDR3 nucleotides are TGTGCCAACAGCACTCGGACTAGCGGGGGGGAGCAGTACTTC.

This clonotype was seen more than once but under ten times. With a much larger clone just one base away, this may be a read error. This rearrangement joins TRBV2 to TRBJ2-1; D not resolved. The length of the CDR3 is 13 residues. From germline, CDR1 is SNHLY and CDR2 FYNNEI. As DNA, the CDR3 is TGTGCCAGCAACGCTAACCACTACAATGGGCAGTTCTTC. It translates to CASNANHYNGQFF.

This clonotype was detected ten times or more. The CDR3 region is CASIFRDRGYNEQFF. In nucleotides, the CDR3 is TGTGCCAGCATTTTCCGGGACAGGGGCTACAATGAGCAGTTCTTC. The chain employs TRBV6-2 or TRBV6-3 and TRBJ2-1; TRBD1 matches at 10 bases. J lost 3 bases, V lost 7 bases, and 6 bases had no gene match. The germline V gene has CDR1 MNHEY and CDR2 SVGEGT. The length of the CDR3 is 15 residues.